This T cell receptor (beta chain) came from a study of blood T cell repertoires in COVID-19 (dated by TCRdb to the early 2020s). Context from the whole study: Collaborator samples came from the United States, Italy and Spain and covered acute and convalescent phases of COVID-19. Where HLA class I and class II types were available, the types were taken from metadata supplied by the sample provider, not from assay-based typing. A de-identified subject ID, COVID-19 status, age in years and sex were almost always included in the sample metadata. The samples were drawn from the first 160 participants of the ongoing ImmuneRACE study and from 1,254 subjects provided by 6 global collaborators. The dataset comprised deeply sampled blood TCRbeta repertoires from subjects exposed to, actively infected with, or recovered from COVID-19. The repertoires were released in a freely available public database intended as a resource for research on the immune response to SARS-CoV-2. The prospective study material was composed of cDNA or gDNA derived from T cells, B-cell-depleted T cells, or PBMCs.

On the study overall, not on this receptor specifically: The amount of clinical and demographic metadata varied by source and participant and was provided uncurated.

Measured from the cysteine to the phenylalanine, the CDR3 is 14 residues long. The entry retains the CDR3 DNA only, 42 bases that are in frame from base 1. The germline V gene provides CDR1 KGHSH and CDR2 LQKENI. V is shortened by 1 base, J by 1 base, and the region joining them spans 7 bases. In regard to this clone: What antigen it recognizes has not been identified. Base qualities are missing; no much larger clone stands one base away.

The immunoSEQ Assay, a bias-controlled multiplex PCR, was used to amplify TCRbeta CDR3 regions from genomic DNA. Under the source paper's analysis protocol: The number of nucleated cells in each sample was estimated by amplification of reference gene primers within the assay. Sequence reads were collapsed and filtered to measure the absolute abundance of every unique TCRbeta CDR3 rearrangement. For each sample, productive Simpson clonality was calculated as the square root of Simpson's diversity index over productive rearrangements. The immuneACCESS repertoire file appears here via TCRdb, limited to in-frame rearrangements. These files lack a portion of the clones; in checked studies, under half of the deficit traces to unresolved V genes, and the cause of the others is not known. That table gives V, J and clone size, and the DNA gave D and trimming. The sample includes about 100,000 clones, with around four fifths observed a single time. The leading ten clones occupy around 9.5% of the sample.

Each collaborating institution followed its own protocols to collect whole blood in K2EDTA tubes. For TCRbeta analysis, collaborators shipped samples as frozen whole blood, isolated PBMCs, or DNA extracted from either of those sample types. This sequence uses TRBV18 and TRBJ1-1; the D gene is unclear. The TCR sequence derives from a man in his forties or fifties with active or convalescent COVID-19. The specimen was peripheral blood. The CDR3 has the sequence CASSPQSENTEAFF. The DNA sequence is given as TGTGCCAGCTCACCACAGTCAGAGAACACTGAAGCTTTCTTT.